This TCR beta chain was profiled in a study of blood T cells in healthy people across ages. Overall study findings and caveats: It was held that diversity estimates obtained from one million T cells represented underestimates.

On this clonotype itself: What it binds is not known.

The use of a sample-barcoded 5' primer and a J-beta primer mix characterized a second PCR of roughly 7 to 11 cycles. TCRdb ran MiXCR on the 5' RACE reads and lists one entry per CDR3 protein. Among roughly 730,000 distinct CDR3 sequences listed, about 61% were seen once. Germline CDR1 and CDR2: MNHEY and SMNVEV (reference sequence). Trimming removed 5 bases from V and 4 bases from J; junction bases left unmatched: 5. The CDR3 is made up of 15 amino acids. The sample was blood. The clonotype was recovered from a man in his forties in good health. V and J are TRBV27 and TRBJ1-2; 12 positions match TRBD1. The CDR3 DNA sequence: TGTGCCAGCAGTCCCCTGGGACAGGGGGCCTATGGCTACACCTTC. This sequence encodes CASSPLGQGAYGYTF.